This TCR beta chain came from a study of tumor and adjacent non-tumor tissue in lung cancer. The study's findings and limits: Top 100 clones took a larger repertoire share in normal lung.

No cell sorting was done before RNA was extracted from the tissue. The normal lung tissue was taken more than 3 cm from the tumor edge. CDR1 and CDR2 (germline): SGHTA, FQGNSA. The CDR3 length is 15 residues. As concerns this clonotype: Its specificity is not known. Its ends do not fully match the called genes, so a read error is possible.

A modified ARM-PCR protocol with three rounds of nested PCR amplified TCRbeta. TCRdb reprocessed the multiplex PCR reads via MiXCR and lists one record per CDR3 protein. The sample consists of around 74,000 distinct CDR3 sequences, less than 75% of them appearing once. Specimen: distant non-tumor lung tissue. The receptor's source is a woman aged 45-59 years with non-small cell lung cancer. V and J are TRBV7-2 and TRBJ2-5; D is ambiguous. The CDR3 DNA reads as TGTGCCAGCAGCTTATGGTTTGGGCCTCAAGAGACCCCGTACTTC. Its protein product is CASSLWFGPQETPYF.